This T cell receptor beta chain was found in a study of Ad26.COV2.S vaccination and SARS-CoV-2 variants. Study-wide context: Administration of Ad26.COV2.S was intramuscular, either once or twice 56 days apart.

Findings of the study overall: Vaccine and placebo groups showed comparable non-spike TCR breadth. It was vaccine recipients, not placebo recipients, who had the higher spike-specific TCR breadth.

A word on this clone: Its antigen is as yet unknown.

The CDR3 has 15 residues. The ends were cut back, 0 bases at V and 3 bases at J, with 10 bases in the middle. In germline, CDR1 is KGHSH, CDR2 LQKENI. Specified treatment: 15 to 20 received Ad26.COV2.S at low or high dose, single or two shots; roughly five received placebo; per-sample allocation not given. Specimens were obtained on day 63 following the first vaccine or placebo injection. Profiling relied on immunoSEQ multiplex PCR, and the TCRdb table lists in-frame clones only, not all of them. The data contain hundreds of thousands of clones, approximately 86% of them seen just once; the ten biggest clones take up about 10%.

The sequences come from peripheral blood, collected in a trial of Ad26.COV2.S vaccine versus placebo. The TCR was taken from a person between 18 and 65 years old who received the Ad26.COV2.S COVID-19 vaccine or a placebo. V gene TRBV18 combines with J gene TRBJ2-3; weak D call: TRBD2 (5 bases). CDR3 in amino acids: CASSPPSGWTDTQYF. In DNA form, the CDR3 reads TGTGCCAGCTCACCACCATCGGGGTGGACAGATACGCAGTATTTT.